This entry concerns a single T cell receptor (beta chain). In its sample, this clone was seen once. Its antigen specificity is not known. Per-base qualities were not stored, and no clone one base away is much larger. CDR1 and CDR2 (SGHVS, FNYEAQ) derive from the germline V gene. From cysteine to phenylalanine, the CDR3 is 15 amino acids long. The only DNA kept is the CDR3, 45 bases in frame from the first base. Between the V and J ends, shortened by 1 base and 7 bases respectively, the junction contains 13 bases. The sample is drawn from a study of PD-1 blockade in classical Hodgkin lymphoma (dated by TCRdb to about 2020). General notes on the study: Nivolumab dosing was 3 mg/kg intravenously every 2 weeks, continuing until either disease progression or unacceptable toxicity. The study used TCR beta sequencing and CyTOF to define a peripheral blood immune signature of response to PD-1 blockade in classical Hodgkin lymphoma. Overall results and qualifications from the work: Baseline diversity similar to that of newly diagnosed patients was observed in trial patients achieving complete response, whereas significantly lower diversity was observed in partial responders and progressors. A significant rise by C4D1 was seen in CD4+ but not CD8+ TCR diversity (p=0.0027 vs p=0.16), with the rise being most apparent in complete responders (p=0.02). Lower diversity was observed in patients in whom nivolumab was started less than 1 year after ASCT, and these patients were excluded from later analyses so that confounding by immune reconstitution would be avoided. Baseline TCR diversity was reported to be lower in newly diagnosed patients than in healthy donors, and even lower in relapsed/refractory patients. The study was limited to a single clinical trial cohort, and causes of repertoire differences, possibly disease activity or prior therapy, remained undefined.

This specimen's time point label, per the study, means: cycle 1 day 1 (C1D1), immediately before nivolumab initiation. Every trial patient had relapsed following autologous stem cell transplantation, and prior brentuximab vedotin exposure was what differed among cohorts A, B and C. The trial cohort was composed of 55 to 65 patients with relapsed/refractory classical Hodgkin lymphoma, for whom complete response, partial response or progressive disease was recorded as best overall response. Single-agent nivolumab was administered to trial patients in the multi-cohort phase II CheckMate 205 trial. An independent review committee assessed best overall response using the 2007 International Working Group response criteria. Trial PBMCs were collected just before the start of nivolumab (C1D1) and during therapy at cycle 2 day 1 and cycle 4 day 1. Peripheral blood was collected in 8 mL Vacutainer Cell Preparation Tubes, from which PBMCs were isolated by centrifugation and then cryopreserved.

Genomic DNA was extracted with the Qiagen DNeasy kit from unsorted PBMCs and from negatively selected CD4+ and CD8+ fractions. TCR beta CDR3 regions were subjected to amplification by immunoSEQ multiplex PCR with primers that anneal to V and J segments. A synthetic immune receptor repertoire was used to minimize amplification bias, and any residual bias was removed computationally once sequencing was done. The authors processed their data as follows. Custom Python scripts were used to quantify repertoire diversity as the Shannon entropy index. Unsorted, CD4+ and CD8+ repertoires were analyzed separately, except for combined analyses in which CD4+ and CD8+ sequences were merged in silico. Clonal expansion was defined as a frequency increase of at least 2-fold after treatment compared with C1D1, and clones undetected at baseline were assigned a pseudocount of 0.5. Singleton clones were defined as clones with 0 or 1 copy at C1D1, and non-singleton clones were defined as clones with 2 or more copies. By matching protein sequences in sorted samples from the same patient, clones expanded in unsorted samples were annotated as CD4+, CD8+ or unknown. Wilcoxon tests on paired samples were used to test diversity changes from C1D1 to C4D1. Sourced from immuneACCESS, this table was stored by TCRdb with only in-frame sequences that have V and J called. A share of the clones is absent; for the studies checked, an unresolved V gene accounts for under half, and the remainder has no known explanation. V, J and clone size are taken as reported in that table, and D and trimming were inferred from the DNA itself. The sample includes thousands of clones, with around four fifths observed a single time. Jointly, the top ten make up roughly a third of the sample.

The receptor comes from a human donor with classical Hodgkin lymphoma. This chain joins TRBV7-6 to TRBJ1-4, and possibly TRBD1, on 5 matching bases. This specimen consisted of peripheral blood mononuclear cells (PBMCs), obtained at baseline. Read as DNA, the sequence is TGTGCCAGCAGCTTAGGTGGGGCTGGGGGTGAAAAACTGTTTTTT. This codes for CASSLGGAGGEKLFF. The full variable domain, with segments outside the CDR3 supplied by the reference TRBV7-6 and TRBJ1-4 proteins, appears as GAGVSQSPRYKVTKRGQDVALRCDPISGHVSLYWYRQALGQGPEFLTYFNYEAQQDKSGLPNDRFSAERPEGSISTLTIQRTEQRDSAMYRCASSLGGAGGEKLFFGSGTQLSVL.